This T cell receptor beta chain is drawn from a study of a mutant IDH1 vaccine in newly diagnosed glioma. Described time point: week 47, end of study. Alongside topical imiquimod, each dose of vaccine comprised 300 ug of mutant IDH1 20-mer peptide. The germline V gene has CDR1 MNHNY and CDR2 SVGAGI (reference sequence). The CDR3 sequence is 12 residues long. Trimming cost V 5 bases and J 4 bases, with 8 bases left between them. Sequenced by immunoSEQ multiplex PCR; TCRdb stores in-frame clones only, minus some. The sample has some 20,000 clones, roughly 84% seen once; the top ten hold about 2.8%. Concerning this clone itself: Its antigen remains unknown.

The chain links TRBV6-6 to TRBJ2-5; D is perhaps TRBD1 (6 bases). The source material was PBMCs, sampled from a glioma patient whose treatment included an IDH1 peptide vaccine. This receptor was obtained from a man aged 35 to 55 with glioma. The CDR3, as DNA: TGTGCCAGCAGTGCAGGGGCAGAGACCCAGTACTTC. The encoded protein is CASSAGAETQYF.